These 15 T cell receptor beta chains came from one sample sequenced in a study of blood T cell repertoires in COVID-19 (dated by TCRdb to the early 2020s). Libraries came from the immunoSEQ multiplex PCR assay. Not all clones reach the TCRdb copy of this immuneACCESS table, which keeps in-frame sequences only. Checked studies attribute under half of the gap to unresolved V genes and leave the rest unexplained. A total of 150,000 or so clones appear in this sample, approximately 82% of them only once. The top ten constitute 7% of the sample. The sequenced sample consisted of peripheral blood. The receptors shown here come from a woman aged 35 to 49 with COVID-19, enrolled during active disease.

The chain is built from TRBV6-1 and TRBJ2-7, with D possibly being TRBD1 (6 bases). The CDR3 runs to 15 residues. Looked up from germline, CDR1 is MNHNS and CDR2 is SASEGT. Trimming shortened V by 2 bases and J by 4 bases, and 15 bases separated the two germline ends. The CDR3 is CASSESRDIAYEQYV. The CDR3 region has the DNA TGTGCCAGCAGTGAATCTCGGGACATTGCATACGAGCAGTACGTC.

This clone was detected only a few times. The rearrangement uses TRBV7-9 and TRBJ2-3; possible D gene TRBD1, 5 bases. The CDR3 length is 11 residues. V lost 10 bases to trimming and J lost 5 bases, with 10 bases between them. Per germline, CDR1 SEHNR and CDR2 FQNEAQ (reference sequence). Here the CDR3 reads CATTQGDTQYF. In nucleotides, the CDR3 is TGTGCCACCACCCAGGGAGATACGCAGTATTTT.

The V call is TRBV27, the J call TRBJ1-5, with 11 bases fitting TRBD1. Trimming at V came to 9 bases and at J to 3 bases, leaving 4 bases not matched to a gene. Germline CDR1 is MNHEY and CDR2 is SMNVEV (reference sequence). CDR3 size: 14 residues. The CDR3 loop is CASGTGGINQPQHF. CDR3 sequence (DNA): TGTGCCAGTGGGACAGGGGGTATCAATCAGCCCCAGCATTTT.

This chain joins TRBV7-9 and TRBJ2-7, with D maybe TRBD2 (5 bases). The V and J ends lost 5 bases and 6 bases respectively, with 17 bases between them. The CDR3 consists of 14 residues. CDR1 is SEHNR and CDR2 is FQNEAQ in the germline V gene (reference sequence). The CDR3 protein is CASSPGSGFGEQYF. CDR3 nucleotide sequence: TGTGCCAGCAGCCCCGGCTCGGGGTTTGGCGAGCAGTACTTC.

This rearrangement joins TRBV3-1 (or the pseudogene TRBV3-2) to TRBJ2-2, with 10 bases fitting TRBD1. CDR3 length: 15 amino acids. Per germline, CDR1 LGHDT and CDR2 YNNKEL (reference sequence). Unmatched junction bases numbered 2, after V lost 4 bases and J lost 3 bases. The CDR3 reads CASSRGQGYTGELFF. In DNA, the CDR3 is TGTGCCAGCAGCCGGGGACAGGGGTACACCGGGGAGCTGTTTTTT.

This sequence joins TRBV5-1 and TRBJ2-1; a weak D match, TRBD1 (5 bases). Germline CDR1 is SGHRS and CDR2 is YFSETQ. Between the trimmed V and J ends, which lost 0 bases and 7 bases, there was a span of 11 bases. This CDR3 region has 14 residues. The CDR3 sequence: CASSLGRARNEQFF. CDR3 DNA sequence: TGCGCCAGCAGCTTGGGCAGGGCCCGGAATGAGCAGTTCTTC.

The chain is built from TRBV7-2 and TRBJ2-1; TRBD2 matches 12 bases. The V gene end was trimmed by 1 base and the J gene end by 0 bases; junction bases not matched to a gene: 7. Germline V CDR1 and CDR2: SGHTA, FQGNSA. CDR3 length equals 19 residues. CDR3 residues: CASSLDTSGRTSSYNEQFF. The CDR3 DNA is TGTGCCAGCAGCTTAGACACTAGCGGGAGGACTAGCTCCTACAATGAGCAGTTCTTC.

This chain uses TRBV7-2 with TRBJ2-1; 8 positions agree with TRBD2. Unmatched junction bases numbered 1, after V lost 1 base and J lost 2 bases. The CDR3 covers 15 residues. Germline V CDR1 and CDR2: SGHTA, FQGNSA. DNA for the CDR3: TGTGCCAGCAGCTTAGATAGCGGGGCCTACAATGAGCAGTTCTTC. Translation: CASSLDSGAYNEQFF.

This clone was found a few times. The chain joins TRBV28 to TRBJ1-2; a possible D gene is TRBD1 (5 bases). This CDR3 is built from 16 residues. The V gene lost 2 bases and the J gene lost 4 bases, with 17 bases spanning the gap. The germline V gene encodes CDR1 MDHEN and CDR2 SYDVKM. The DNA of the CDR3 is TGTGCCAGCAGTTTACTAGGGGCGACGGGTGGCTATGGCTACACCTTC. Residues: CASSLLGATGGYGYTF.

The V gene is TRBV10-3, the J gene TRBJ2-7; 9 bases are shared with TRBD2. The V gene end was trimmed by 2 bases and the J gene end by 6 bases; junction bases not matched to a gene: 5. This CDR3 comprises 14 residues. Germline CDR1 reads ENHRY; CDR2 reads SYGVKD. The CDR3 reads CAISEKTSGLEQYF. CDR3 DNA: TGTGCCATCAGTGAGAAAACTAGCGGGCTCGAGCAGTACTTC.

The rearrangement joins TRBV30 to TRBJ1-1, with 9 nucleotides matching TRBD1. The V gene end was trimmed by 3 bases and the J gene end by 7 bases; junction bases not matched to a gene: 15. The CDR3 length is 16 residues. Germline V lookup: CDR1 GTSNPN, CDR2 SVGIG (reference sequence). The CDR3 region is CAWRVPGTGGAFEAFF. The CDR3 bases are TGTGCCTGGAGGGTACCTGGAACAGGGGGCGCTTTTGAAGCTTTCTTT.

This clone was detected a few times. The chain is built from TRBV11-1 and TRBJ2-2; D is possibly TRBD2 (6 bases). V was shortened by 5 bases and J by 1 base, with 11 bases between the two germline ends. CDR3 length: 15 amino acids. Germline CDR1 reads SGHAT; CDR2 reads FQDESV (reference sequence). This CDR3 is CASSRTIQNTGELFF. The CDR3 coding sequence is TGTGCCAGCAGCCGGACTATCCAGAACACCGGGGAGCTGTTTTTT.

This clone was observed a single time. The chain joins TRBV19 to TRBJ2-5; D call uncertain. CDR1 is LNHDA and CDR2 is SQIVND in the germline V gene (reference sequence). This CDR3 contains 13 residues. V lost 3 bases to trimming and J lost 5 bases, with 10 bases between them. The chain's CDR3 is CASSIARSETQYF. DNA for the CDR3: TGTGCCAGTAGTATCGCGCGGTCTGAGACCCAGTACTTC.

The chain has TRBV5-4 and TRBJ2-2; TRBD2 aligns across 16 bases. The CDR3 is made up of 16 amino acids. Germline V gives CDR1 SGHNT, CDR2 YYREEE (reference sequence). V lost 4 bases and J lost 6; bases outside the gene matches: 3. CDR3 sequence: CASSKGLAGGPGELFF. The CDR3 DNA follows: TGTGCCAGCAGCAAGGGACTAGCGGGAGGGCCCGGGGAGCTGTTTTTT.

This sequence joins TRBV18 and TRBJ2-1; 7 nucleotides line up with TRBD2. The CDR3 loop spans 16 amino acids. Per germline, CDR1 KGHSH and CDR2 LQKENI. The V gene end was trimmed by 9 bases and the J gene end by 0 bases; junction bases not matched to a gene: 11. CDR3 sequence reads: CASSYSGGISYNEQFF. The CDR3 DNA sequence: TGTGCCAGTTCCTACTCCGGGGGGATCTCCTACAATGAGCAGTTCTTC.